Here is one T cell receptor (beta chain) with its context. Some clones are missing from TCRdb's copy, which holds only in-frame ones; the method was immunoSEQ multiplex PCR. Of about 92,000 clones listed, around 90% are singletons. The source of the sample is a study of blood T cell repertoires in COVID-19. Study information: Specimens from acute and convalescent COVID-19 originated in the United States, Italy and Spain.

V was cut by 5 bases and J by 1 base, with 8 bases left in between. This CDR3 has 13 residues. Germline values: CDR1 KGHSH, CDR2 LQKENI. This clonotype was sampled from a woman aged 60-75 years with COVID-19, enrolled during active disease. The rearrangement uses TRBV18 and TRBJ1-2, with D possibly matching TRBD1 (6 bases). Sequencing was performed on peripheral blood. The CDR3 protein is CASSKQGNYGYTF. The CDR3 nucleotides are TGTGCCAGCTCAAAACAGGGTAACTATGGCTACACCTTC.